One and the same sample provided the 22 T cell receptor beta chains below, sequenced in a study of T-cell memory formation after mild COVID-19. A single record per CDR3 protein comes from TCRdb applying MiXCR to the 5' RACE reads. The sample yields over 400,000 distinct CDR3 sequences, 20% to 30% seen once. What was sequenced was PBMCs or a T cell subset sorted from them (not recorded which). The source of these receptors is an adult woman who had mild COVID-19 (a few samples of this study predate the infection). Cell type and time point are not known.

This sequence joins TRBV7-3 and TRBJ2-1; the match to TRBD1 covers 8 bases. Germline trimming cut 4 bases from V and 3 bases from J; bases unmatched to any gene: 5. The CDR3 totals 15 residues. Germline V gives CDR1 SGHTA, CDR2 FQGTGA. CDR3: CASSSDRGGYNEQFF. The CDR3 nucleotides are TGTGCCAGCAGCTCCGACAGGGGAGGCTACAATGAGCAGTTCTTC.

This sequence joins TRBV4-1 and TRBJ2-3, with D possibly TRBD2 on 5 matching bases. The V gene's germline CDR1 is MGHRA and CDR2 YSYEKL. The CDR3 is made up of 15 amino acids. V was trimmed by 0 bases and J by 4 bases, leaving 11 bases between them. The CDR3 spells CASSQDRPSSDTQYF. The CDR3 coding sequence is TGCGCCAGCAGCCAAGATAGGCCTAGCTCAGATACGCAGTATTTT.

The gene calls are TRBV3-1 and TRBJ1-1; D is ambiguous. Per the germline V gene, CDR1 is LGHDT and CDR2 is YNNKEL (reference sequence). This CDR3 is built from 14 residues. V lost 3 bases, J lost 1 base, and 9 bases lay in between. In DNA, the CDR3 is TGTGCCAGCAGCCAGTTGACCCCGAACACTGAAGCTTTCTTT. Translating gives CASSQLTPNTEAFF.

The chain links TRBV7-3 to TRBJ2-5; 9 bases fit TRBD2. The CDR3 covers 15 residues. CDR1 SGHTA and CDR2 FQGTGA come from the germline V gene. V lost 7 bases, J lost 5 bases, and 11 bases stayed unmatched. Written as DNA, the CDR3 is TGTGCCAGCACCCTCCGCGGGAGGGCGGGGGAGACCCAGTACTTC. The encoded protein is CASTLRGRAGETQYF.

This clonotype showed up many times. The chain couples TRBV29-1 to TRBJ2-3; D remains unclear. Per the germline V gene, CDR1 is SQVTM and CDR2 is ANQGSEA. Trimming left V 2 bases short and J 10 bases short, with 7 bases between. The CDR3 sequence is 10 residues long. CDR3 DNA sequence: TGCAGCGTTGAAACGGGTCCGCAGTATTTT. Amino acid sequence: CSVETGPQYF.

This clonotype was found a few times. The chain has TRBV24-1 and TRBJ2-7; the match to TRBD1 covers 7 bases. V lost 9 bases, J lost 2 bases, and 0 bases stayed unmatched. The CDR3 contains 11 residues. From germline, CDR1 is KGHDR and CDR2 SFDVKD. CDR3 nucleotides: TGTGCCACCGGGACAGCCTACGAGCAGTACTTC. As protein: CATGTAYEQYF.

Here the CDR3 DNA reads TGCGCCAGCAGCGAACGTACAGGGGGCGCTGGCCAAGAGACCCAGTACTTC. Amino acids: CASSERTGGAGQETQYF. The chain uses TRBV5-1 and TRBJ2-5; 9 nucleotides match TRBD1. The germline gives CDR1 SGHRS, CDR2 YFSETQ. CDR3 length: 17 residues. The V segment lost 4 bases and the J segment 1 base; nucleotides outside the gene matches: 11.

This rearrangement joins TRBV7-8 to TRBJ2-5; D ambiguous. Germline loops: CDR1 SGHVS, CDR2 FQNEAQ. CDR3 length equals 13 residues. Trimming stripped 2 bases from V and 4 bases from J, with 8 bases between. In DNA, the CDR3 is TGTGCCAGCAGCTTATGGCCGGGAGAGACCCAGTACTTC. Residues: CASSLWPGETQYF.

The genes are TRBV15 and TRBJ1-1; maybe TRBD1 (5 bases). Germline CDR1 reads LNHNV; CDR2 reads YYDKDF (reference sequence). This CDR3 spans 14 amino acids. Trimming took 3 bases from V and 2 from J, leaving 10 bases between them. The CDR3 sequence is CATSSDRANTEAFF. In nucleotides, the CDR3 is TGTGCCACCAGCAGTGACAGAGCAAACACTGAAGCTTTCTTT.

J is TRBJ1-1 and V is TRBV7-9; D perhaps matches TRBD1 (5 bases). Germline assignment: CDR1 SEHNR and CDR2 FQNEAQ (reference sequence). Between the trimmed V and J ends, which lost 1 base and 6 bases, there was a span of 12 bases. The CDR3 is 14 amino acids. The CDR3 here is CASSLVRGDSEAFF. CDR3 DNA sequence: TGTGCCAGCAGCTTAGTTCGAGGGGACTCTGAAGCTTTCTTT.

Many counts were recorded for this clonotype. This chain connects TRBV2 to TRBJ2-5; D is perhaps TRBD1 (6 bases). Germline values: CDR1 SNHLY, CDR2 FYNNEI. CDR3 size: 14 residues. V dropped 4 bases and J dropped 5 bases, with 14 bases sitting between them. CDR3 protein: CASSVWGQEETQYF. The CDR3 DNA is TGTGCCAGCAGTGTCTGGGGGCAGGAGGAGACCCAGTACTTC.

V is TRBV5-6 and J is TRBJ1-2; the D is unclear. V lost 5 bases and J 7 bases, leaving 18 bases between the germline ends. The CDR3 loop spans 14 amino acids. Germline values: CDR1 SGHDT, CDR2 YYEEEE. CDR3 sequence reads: CASSQTVAPFGYTF. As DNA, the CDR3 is TGTGCCAGCAGTCAAACAGTGGCCCCTTTTGGCTACACCTTC.

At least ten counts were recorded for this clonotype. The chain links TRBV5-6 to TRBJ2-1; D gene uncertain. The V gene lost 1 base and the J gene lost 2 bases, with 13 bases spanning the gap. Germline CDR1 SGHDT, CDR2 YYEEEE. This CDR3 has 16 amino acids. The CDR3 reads CASSLYYGSTYNEQFF. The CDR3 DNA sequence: TGTGCCAGCAGCTTGTACTACGGATCGACCTACAATGAGCAGTTCTTC.

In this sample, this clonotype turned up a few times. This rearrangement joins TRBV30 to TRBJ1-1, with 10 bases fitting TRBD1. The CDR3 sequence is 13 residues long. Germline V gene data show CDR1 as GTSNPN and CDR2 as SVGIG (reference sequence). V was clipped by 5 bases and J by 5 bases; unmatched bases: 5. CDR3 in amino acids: CAWGGQGNTEAFF. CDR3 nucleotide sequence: TGTGCCTGGGGGGGACAGGGGAATACTGAAGCTTTCTTT.

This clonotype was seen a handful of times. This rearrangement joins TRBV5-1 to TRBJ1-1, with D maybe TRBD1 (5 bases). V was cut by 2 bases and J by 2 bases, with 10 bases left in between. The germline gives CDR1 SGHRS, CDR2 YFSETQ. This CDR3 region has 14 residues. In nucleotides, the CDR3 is TGCGCCAGCAGCTTCCCCAGGGACAACACTGAAGCTTTCTTT. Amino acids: CASSFPRDNTEAFF. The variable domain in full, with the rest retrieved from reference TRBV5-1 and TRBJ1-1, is KAGVTQTPRYLIKTRGQQVTLSCSPISGHRSVSWYQQTPGQGLQFLFEYFSETQRNKGNFPGRFSGRQFSNSRSEMNVSTLELGDSALYLCASSFPRDNTEAFFGQGTRLTVV.

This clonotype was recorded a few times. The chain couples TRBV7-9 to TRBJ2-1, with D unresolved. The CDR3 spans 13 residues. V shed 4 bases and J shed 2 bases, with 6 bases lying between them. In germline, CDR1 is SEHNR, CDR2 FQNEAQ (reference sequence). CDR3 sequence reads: CASSSPAYNEQFF. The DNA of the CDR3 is TGTGCCAGCAGCTCTCCAGCCTACAATGAGCAGTTCTTC.

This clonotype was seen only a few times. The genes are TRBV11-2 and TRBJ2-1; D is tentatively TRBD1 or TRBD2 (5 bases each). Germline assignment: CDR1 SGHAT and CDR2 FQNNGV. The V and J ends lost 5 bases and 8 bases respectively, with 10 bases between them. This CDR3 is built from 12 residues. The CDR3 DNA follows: TGTGCCAGCAGCCCCGGGACCGATGAGCAGTTCTTC. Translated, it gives CASSPGTDEQFF.

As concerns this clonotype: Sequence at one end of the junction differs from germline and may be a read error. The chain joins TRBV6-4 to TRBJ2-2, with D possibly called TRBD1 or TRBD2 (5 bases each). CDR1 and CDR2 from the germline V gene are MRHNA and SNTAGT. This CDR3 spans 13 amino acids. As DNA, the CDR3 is TGTGCCAGCAGTGACGTGGACACCGGGGAGCTGCTTTTT. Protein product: CASSDVDTGELLF.

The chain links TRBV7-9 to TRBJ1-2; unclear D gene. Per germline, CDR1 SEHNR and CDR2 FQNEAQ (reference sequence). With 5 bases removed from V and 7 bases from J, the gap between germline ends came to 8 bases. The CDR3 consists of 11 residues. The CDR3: CASSGPIGYTF. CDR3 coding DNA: TGTGCCAGCAGCGGGCCCATTGGCTACACCTTC.

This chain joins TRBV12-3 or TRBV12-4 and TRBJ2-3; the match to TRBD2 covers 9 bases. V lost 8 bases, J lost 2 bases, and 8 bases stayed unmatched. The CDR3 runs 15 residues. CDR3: CASGQTSGDTDTQYF. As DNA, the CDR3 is TGTGCCAGCGGGCAGACTAGCGGAGACACAGATACGCAGTATTTT.

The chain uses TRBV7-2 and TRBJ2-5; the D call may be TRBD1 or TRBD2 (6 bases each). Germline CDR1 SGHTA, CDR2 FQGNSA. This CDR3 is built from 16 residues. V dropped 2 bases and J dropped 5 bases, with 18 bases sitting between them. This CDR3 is CASSLFARGAGETQYF. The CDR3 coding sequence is TGTGCCAGCAGCTTATTCGCTAGGGGGGCCGGCGAGACCCAGTACTTC.

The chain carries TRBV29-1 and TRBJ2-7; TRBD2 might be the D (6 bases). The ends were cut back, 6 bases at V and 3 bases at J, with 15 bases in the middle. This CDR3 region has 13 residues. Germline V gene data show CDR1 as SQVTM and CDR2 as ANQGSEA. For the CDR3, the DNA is TGCAGCGTCCCCGGACTAACTCACTACGAGCAGTACTTC. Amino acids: CSVPGLTHYEQYF.